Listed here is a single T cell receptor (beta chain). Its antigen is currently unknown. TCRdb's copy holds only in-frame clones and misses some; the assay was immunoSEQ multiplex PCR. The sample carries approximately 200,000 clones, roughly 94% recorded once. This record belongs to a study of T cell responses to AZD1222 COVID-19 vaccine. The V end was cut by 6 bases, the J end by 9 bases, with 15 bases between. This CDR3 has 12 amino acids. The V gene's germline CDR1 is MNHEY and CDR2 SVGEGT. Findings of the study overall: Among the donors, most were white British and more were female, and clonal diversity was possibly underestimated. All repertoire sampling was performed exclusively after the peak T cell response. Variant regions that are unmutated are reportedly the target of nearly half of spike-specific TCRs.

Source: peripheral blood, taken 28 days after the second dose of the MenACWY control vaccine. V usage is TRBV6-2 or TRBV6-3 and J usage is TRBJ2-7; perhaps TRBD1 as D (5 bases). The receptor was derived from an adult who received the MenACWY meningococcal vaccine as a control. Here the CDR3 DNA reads TGTGCCAGCAGCCCGGGTCTTCAGGGGCAGTACTTC. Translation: CASSPGLQGQYF.